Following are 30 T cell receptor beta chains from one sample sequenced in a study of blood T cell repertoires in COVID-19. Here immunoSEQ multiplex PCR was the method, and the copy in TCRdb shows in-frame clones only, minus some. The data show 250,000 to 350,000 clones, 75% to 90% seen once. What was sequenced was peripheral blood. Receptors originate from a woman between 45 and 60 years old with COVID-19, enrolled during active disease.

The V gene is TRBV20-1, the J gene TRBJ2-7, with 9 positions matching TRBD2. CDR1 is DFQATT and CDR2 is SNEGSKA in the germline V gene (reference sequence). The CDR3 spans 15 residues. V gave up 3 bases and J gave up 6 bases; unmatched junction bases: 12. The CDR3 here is CSASSPRGRESEQYF. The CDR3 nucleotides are TGCAGTGCTAGTTCCCCCCGCGGGAGGGAATCCGAGCAGTACTTC.

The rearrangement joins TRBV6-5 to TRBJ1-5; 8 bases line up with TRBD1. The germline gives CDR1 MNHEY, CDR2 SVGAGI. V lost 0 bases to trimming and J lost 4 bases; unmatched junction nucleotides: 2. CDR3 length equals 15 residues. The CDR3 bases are TGTGCCAGCAGTTACTCAACAGGGGGGAATCAGCCCCAGCATTTT. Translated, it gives CASSYSTGGNQPQHF.

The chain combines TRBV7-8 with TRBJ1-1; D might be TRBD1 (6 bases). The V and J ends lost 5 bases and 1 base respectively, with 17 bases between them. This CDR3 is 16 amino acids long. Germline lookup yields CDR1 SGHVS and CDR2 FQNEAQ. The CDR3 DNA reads TGTGCCAGCAGCCCAAGGCCCGGGACAAGGAACACTGAAGCTTTCTTT. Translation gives CASSPRPGTRNTEAFF.

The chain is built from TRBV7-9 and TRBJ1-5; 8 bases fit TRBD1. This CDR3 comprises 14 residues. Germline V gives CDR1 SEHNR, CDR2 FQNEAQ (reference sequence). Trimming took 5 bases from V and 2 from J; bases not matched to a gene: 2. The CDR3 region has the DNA TGTGCCAGCAGCGTGGACAGGGGCAATCAGCCCCAGCATTTT. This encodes CASSVDRGNQPQHF.

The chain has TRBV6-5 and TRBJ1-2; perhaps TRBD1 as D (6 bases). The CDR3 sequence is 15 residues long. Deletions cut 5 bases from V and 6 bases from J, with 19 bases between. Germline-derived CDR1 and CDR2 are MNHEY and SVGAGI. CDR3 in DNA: TGTGCCAGCAGTCGCCGGGACAATTTACTCCATGGCTACACCTTC. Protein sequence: CASSRRDNLLHGYTF.

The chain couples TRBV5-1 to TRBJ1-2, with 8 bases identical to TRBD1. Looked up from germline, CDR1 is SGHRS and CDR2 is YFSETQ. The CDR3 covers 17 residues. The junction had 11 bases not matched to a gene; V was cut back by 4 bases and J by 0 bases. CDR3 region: CASSPDRGVSPNYGYTF. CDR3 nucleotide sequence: TGCGCCAGCAGCCCCGACAGGGGAGTCTCGCCTAACTATGGCTACACCTTC.

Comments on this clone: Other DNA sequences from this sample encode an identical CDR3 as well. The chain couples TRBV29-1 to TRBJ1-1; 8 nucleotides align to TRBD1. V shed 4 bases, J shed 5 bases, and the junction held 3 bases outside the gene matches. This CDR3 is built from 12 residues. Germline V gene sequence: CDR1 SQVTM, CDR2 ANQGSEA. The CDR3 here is CSVGQGSTEAFF. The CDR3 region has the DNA TGCAGCGTTGGACAGGGGAGTACTGAAGCTTTCTTT.

The CDR3 sequence is CASSQRDRGLANYGYTF. The DNA of the CDR3 is TGTGCCAGCAGTCAACGGGACAGGGGGCTCGCGAACTATGGCTACACCTTC. The chain couples TRBV6-6 to TRBJ1-2, with 12 nucleotides matching TRBD1. Germline CDR1 MNHNY, CDR2 SVGAGI (reference sequence). This CDR3 is 17 amino acids long. V was pared by 5 bases and J by 2 bases, with 9 bases of the junction left unmatched.

The DNA for the CDR3 is TGTGCCAGCAGCTTGGGTCAGACAGAAAACGCTAGGAGCTACACCTTC. Translating gives CASSLGQTENARSYTF. The rearrangement uses TRBV5-4 and TRBJ1-2; tentatively, D is TRBD1 (5 bases). Germline CDR1 and CDR2: SGHNT and YYREEE (reference sequence). The CDR3 has 16 amino acids. Trimming removed 0 bases from V and 9 bases from J, with 21 bases in between. The complete variable domain, with remaining parts taken from reference TRBV5-4 and TRBJ1-2, reads ETGVTQSPTHLIKTRGQQVTLRCSSQSGHNTVSWYQQALGQGPQFIFQYYREEENGRGNFPPRFSGLQFPNYSSELNVNALELDDSALYLCASSLGQTENARSYTFGSGTRLTVV.

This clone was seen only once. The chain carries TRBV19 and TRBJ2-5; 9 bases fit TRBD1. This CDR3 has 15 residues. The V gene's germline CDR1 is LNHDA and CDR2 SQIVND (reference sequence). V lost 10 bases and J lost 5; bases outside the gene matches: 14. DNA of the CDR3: TGTGCCACCTCGTTGCGGACAGGGGAGTTGGAGACCCAGTACTTC. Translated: CATSLRTGELETQYF.

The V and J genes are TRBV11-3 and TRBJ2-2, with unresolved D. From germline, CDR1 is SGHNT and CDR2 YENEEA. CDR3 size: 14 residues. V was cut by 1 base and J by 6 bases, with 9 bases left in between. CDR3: CASSLAGAPGELFF. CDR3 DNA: TGTGCCAGCAGCTTAGCTGGAGCCCCCGGGGAGCTGTTTTTT.

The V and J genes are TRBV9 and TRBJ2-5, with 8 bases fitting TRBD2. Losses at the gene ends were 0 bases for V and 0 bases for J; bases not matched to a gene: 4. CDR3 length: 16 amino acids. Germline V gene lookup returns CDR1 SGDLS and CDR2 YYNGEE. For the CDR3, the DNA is TGTGCCAGCAGCGTAGGGGTTAGCGGGAACCAAGAGACCCAGTACTTC. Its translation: CASSVGVSGNQETQYF.

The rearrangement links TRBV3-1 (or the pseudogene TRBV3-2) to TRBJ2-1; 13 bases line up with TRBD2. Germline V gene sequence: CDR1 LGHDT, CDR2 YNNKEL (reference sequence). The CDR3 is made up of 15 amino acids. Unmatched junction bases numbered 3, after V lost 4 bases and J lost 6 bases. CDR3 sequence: CASSRRLAGGNEQFF. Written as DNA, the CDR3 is TGTGCCAGCAGCCGGCGACTAGCGGGAGGCAATGAGCAGTTCTTC.

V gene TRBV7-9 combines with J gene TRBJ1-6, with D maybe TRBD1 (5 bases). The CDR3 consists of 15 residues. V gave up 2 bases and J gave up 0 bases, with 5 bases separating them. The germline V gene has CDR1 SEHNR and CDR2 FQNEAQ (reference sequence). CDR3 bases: TGTGCCAGCAGCTTACAGGGCTCCTATAATTCACCCCTCCACTTT. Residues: CASSLQGSYNSPLHF.

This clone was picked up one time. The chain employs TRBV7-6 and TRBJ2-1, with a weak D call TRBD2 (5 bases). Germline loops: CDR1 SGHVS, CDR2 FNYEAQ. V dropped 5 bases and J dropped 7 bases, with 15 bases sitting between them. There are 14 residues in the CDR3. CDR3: CASSAKTPGNEQFF. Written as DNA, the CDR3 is TGTGCCAGCAGCGCCAAGACCCCGGGGAATGAGCAGTTCTTC. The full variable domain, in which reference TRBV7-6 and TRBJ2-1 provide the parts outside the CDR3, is GAGVSQSPRYKVTKRGQDVALRCDPISGHVSLYWYRQALGQGPEFLTYFNYEAQQDKSGLPNDRFSAERPEGSISTLTIQRTEQRDSAMYRCASSAKTPGNEQFFGPGTRLTVL.

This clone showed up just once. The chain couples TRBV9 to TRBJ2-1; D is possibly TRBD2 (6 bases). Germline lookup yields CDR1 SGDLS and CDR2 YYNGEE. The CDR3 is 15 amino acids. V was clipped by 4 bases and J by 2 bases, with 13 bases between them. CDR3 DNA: TGTGCCAGCAGCTCTACGACTAGAACCTACAATGAGCAGTTCTTC. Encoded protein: CASSSTTRTYNEQFF.

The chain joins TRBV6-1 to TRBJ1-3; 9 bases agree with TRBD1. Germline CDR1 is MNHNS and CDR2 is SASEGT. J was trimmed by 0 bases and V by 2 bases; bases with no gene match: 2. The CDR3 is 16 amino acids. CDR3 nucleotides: TGTGCCAGCAGTGAACCGGGACAGGGCTCTGGAAACACCATATATTTT. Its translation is CASSEPGQGSGNTIYF.

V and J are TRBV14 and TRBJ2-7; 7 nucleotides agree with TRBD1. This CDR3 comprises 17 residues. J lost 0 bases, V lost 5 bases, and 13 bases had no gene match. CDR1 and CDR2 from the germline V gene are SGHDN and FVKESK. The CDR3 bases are TGTGCCAGCAGCTTCAGCCCCGGGACAGCGGCCTCCTACGAGCAGTACTTC. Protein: CASSFSPGTAASYEQYF.

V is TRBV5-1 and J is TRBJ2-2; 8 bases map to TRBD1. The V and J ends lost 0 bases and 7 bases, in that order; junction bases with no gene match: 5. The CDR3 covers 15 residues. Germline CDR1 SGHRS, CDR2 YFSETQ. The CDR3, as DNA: TGCGCCAGCAGCTTGGAGACAGGGGAGGTCGGGGAGCTGTTTTTT. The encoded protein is CASSLETGEVGELFF.

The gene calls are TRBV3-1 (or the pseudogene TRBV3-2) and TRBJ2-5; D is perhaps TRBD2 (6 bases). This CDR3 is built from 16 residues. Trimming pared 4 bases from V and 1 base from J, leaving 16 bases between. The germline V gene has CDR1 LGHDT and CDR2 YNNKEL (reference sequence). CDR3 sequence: CASSRRTTLRQETQYF. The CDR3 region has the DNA TGTGCCAGCAGCCGTAGGACTACGCTCCGCCAAGAGACCCAGTACTTC.

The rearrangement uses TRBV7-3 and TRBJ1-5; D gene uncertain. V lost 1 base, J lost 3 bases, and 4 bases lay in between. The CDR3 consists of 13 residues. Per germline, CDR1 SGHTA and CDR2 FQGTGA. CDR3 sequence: CASSLNNNQPQHF. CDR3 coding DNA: TGTGCCAGCAGCTTAAACAACAATCAGCCCCAGCATTTT.

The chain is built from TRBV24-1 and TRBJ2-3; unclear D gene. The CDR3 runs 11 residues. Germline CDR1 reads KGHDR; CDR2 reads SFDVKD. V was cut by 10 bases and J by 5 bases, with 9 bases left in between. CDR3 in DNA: TGTGCCACGCAGGAAAGAGATACGCAGTATTTT. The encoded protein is CATQERDTQYF.

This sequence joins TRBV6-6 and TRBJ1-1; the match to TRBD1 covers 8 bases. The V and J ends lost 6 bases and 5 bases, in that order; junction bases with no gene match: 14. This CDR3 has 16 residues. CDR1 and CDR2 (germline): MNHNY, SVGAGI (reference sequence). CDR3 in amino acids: CASSLPPTGEGTEAFF. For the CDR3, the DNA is TGTGCCAGCAGCCTACCCCCGACAGGGGAAGGGACTGAAGCTTTCTTT.

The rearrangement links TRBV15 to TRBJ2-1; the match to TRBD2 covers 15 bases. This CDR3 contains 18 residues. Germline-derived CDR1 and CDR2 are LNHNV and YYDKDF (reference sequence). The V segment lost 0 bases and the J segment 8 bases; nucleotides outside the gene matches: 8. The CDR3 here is CATSRDPGLAGGRDEQFF. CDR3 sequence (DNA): TGTGCCACCAGCAGAGATCCAGGACTAGCGGGAGGGCGCGATGAGCAGTTCTTC.

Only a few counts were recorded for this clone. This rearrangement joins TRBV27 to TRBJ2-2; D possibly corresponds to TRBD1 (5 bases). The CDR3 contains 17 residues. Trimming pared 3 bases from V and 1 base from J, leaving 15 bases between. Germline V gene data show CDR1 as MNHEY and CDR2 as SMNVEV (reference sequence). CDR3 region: CASSLGMGPVNTGELFF. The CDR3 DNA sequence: TGTGCCAGCAGTTTGGGGATGGGGCCAGTGAACACCGGGGAGCTGTTTTTT.

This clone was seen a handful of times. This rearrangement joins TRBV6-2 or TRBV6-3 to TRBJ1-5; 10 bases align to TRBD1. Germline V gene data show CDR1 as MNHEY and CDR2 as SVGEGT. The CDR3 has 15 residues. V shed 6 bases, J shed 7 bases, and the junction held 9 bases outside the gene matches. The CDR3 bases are TGTGCCAGCAGCGTTACCGTGGGACAGGGGCAGCCCCAGCATTTT. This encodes CASSVTVGQGQPQHF.

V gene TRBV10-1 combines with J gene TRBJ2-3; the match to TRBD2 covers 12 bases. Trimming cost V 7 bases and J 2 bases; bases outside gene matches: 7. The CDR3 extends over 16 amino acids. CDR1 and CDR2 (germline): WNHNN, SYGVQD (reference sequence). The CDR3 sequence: CASTSGRAGNTDTQYF. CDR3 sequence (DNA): TGCGCCAGCACTAGCGGGAGGGCCGGCAACACAGATACGCAGTATTTT.

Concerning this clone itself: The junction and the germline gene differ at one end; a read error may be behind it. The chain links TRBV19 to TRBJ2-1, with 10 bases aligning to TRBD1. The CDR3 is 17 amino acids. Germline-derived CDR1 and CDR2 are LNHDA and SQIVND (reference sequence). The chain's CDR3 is CASSIMPTGTGVNKQFF. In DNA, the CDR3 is TGTGCCAGTAGTATAATGCCGACCGGGACAGGGGTCAATAAGCAGTTCTTC.

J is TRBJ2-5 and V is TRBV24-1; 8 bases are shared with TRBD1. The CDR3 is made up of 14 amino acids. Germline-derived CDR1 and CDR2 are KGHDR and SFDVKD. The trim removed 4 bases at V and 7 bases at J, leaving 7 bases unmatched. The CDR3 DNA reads TGTGCCACCAGTGAGGCGGGACAGGCGGGGACCCAGTACTTC. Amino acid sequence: CATSEAGQAGTQYF.

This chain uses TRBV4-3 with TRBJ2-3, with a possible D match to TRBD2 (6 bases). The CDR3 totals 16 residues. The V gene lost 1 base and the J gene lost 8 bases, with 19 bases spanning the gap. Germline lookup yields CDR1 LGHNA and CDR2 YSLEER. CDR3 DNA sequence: TGCGCCAGCAGCCAAGGTCCGGTGGCTAGCGCAGGTACGCAGTATTTT. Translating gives CASSQGPVASAGTQYF.